A selection of T cell receptor beta chains follows, all from one sample in a study of memory CD4+ T cells and cytomegalovirus serostatus. The protocol was immunoSEQ multiplex PCR, while the TCRdb copy is restricted to in-frame clones and leaves out a portion. Of about 38,000 clones in the sample, 65% to 80% are singletons; the top ten hold approximately 5%. What was sequenced was memory CD4+ T cells from blood. The receptor set was obtained from an adult in good health and CMV-seropositive. The conserved cysteine and the conserved F or W are not part of the CDR3 here.

>TRBV2
ASKEGNEAF
>TRBV7-2
ASRRLAESSYEQY
>TRBV5-8
ASTLSGVLETQY
>TRBV19
ASSIRNSPAAKNIQY
>TRBV23-1
ASSQSWGFAGNTIY
>TRBV15
ATSRDRNSYGYT
>TRBV28
ASRLFPNQPQH
>TRBV20-1
SVQETNEQF
>TRBV6-1
ASRDLVGAGELF
>TRBV2
ASSEGTQY
>TRBV6-5
ASSYSSGNYNEQF
>TRBV15
ATSSPGTGAGANVLT
>TRBV7-9
ASSWTDRGNTEAF
>TRBV27
ASSEDWETEAF
>TRBV19
ASSIGTVPGYT
>TRBV6-5
ASSAGSYEQY
>TRBV5-1
ASSLAGQRVYNEQF
>TRBV18
ASSRTGNTEAF
>TRBV11-2
ASSLSLTGELF
>TRBV5-6
ASSLWGGRQPQH
>TRBV7-9
ASSGGASRSGTEAF
>TRBV14
ASSPGGGRFDIQY